These 5 T cell receptor beta chains share one sample of origin, sequenced in a study of PD-1 blockade in classical Hodgkin lymphoma. Each of the patients experienced relapse following autologous stem cell transplantation, and their brentuximab vedotin exposure differed. Profiled with immunoSEQ multiplex PCR; TCRdb holds only in-frame clones, not every one. In the table there are some 40,000 clones, 76% of which are singletons. The specimen was peripheral blood mononuclear cells (PBMCs), collected at baseline. Receptors were obtained from a human donor with classical Hodgkin lymphoma.

The chain recombines TRBV5-1 with TRBJ2-5; D might be TRBD2 (5 bases). This CDR3 is 14 amino acids long. V was cut by 0 bases and J by 5 bases, with 11 bases left in between. Germline V gene data show CDR1 as SGHRS and CDR2 as YFSETQ. CDR3 sequence: CASSLGLPGETQYF. The CDR3 bases are TGCGCCAGCAGCTTGGGACTACCGGGGGAGACCCAGTACTTC. The variable domain in full, with the rest retrieved from reference TRBV5-1 and TRBJ2-5, is KAGVTQTPRYLIKTRGQQVTLSCSPISGHRSVSWYQQTPGQGLQFLFEYFSETQRNKGNFPGRFSGRQFSNSRSEMNVSTLELGDSALYLCASSLGLPGETQYFGPGTRLLVL.

The chain uses TRBV6-5 and TRBJ2-1; 9 positions match TRBD2. This CDR3 has 16 amino acids. Germline trimming cut 2 bases from V and 4 bases from J; bases unmatched to any gene: 6. The V gene's germline CDR1 is MNHEY and CDR2 SVGAGI. The CDR3 sequence is CASSYQVAGGYNEQFF. The CDR3 DNA follows: TGTGCCAGCAGTTACCAGGTTGCGGGAGGGTACAATGAGCAGTTCTTC.

V is TRBV7-2 and J is TRBJ2-3, with D possibly matching TRBD2 (7 bases). The germline V gene has CDR1 SGHTA and CDR2 FQGNSA. Trimming shortened V by 1 base and J by 4 bases, and 18 bases separated the two germline ends. The CDR3 sequence is 17 residues long. This chain's CDR3 is CASSLGYWEGESDTQYF. The CDR3 DNA sequence: TGTGCCAGCAGCTTAGGATATTGGGAGGGGGAGTCAGATACGCAGTATTTT.

J is TRBJ2-2 and V is TRBV5-1, with 11 positions matching TRBD2. Germline V lookup: CDR1 SGHRS, CDR2 YFSETQ. The CDR3 is 18 amino acids. V shed 4 bases, J shed 2 bases, and the junction held 10 bases outside the gene matches. CDR3 DNA sequence: TGCGCCAGCAGCCGAAATCCCGGGACTAGCGGAAACACCGGGGAGCTGTTTTTT. It specifies CASSRNPGTSGNTGELFF.

V gene TRBV5-1 combines with J gene TRBJ1-4; 9 bases fit TRBD1. This CDR3 is 15 amino acids long. The V and J ends lost 0 bases and 3 bases, in that order; junction bases with no gene match: 0. Per the germline V gene, CDR1 is SGHRS and CDR2 is YFSETQ. DNA for the CDR3: TGCGCCAGCAGCTTGGGACAGGGGGCTAATGAAAAACTGTTTTTT. Translated: CASSLGQGANEKLFF.